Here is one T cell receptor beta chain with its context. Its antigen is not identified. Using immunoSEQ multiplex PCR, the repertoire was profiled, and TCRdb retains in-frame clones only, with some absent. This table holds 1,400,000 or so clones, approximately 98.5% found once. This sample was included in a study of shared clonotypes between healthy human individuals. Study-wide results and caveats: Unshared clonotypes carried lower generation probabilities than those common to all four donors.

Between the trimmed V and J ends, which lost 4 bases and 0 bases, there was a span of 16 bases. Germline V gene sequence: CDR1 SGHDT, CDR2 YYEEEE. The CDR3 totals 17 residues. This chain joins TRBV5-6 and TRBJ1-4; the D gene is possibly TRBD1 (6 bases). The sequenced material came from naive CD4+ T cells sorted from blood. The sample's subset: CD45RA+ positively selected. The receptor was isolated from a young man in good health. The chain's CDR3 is CASSPLSGTTTNEKLFF. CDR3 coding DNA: TGTGCCAGCAGCCCACTGTCGGGGACAACAACTAATGAAAAACTGTTTTTT.